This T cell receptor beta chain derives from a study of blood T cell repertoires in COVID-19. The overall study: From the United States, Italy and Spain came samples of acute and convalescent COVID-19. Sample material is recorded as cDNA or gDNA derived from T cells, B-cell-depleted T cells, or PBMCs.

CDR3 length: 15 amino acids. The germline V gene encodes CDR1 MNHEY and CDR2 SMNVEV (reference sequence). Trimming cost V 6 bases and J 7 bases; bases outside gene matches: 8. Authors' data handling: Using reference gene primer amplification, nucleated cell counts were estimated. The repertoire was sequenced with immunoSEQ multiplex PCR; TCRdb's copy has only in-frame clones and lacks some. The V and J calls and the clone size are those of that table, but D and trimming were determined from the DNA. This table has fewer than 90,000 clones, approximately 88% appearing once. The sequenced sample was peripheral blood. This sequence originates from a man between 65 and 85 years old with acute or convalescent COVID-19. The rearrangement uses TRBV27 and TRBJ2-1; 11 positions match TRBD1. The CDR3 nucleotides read TGTGCCAGCAGGGACCGGGACAGGGGGATTAATGAGCAGTTCTTC. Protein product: CASRDRDRGINEQFF.